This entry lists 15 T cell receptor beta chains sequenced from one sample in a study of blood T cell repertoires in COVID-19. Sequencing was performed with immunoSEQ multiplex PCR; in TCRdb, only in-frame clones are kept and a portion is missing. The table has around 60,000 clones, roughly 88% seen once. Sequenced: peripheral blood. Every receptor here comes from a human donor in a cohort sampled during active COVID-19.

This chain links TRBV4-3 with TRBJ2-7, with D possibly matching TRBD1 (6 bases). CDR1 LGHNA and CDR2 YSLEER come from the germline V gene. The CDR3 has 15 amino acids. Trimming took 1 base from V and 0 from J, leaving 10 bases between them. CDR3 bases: TGCGCCAGCAGCCAAGGGACAGAGATCTCCTACGAGCAGTACTTC. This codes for CASSQGTEISYEQYF.

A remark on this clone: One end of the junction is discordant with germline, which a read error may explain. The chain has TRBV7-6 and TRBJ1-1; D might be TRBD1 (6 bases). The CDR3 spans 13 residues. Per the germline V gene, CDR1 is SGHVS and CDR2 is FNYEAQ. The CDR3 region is CASSPGQNAEAFF. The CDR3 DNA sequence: TGTGCCAGCAGCCCAGGACAGAACGCTGAAGCTTTCTTT.

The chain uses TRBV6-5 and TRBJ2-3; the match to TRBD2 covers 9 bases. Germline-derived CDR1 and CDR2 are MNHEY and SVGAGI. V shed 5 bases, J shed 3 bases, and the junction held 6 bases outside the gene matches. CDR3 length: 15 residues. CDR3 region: CASSTRAGGTDTQYF. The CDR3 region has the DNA TGTGCCAGCAGTACCCGAGCGGGAGGAACAGATACGCAGTATTTT.

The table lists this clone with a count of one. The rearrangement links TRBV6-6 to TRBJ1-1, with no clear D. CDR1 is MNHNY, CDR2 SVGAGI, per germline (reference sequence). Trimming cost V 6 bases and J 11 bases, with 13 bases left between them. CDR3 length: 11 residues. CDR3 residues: CASSHGLDAFF. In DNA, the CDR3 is TGTGCCAGCAGCCATGGTCTAGACGCTTTCTTT.

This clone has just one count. CDR3 in amino acids: CASSPPGLDLSSEEQYF. The CDR3 region has the DNA TGTGCCAGCAGTCCCCCGGGACTAGACCTGAGTTCGGAAGAGCAGTACTTC. This chain joins TRBV6-6 and TRBJ2-7; 8 positions match TRBD2. CDR3 length: 17 residues. With V trimmed by 5 bases and J by 7 bases, 19 bases remained unmatched. CDR1 is MNHNY and CDR2 is SVGAGI in the germline V gene (reference sequence).

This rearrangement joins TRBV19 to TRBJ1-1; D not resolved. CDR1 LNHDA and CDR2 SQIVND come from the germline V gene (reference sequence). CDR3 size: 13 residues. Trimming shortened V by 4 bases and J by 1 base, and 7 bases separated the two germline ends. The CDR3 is CASSTRENTEAFF. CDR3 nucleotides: TGTGCCAGTAGTACGAGGGAGAACACTGAAGCTTTCTTT.

The CDR3 loop reads CASSIAVNTEAFF. The CDR3 DNA follows: TGTGCCAGTAGTATAGCGGTTAACACTGAAGCTTTCTTT. The rearrangement links TRBV19 to TRBJ1-1, with unresolved D. CDR1 LNHDA and CDR2 SQIVND come from the germline V gene (reference sequence). CDR3 length: 13 residues. The V end was cut by 1 base, the J end by 2 bases, with 5 bases between.

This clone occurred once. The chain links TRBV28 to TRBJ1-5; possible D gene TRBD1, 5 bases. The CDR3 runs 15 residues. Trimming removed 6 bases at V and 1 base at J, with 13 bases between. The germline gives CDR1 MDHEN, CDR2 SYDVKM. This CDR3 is CASSPDIPSNQPQHF. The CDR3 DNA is TGTGCCAGCAGCCCGGACATCCCAAGCAATCAGCCCCAGCATTTT.

The CDR3 region has the DNA TGTGCCAGCAGCGACGGGGACAGGACCAACTATGGCTACACCTTC. The encoded protein is CASSDGDRTNYGYTF. This chain uses TRBV3-1 (or the pseudogene TRBV3-2) with TRBJ1-2, with 8 bases aligning to TRBD1. The CDR3 totals 15 residues. Per the germline V gene, CDR1 is LGHDT and CDR2 is YNNKEL (reference sequence). V lost 5 bases and J lost 2; bases outside the gene matches: 7.

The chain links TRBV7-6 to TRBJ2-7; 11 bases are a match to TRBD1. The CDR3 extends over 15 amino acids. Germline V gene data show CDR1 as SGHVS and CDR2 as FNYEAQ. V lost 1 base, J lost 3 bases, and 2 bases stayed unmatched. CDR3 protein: CASSLGDRGIYEQYF. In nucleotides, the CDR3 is TGTGCCAGCAGCTTAGGGGACAGGGGGATCTACGAGCAGTACTTC.

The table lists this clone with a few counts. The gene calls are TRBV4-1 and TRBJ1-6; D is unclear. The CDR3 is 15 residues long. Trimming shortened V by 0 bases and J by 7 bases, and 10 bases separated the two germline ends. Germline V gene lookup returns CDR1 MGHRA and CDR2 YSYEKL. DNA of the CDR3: TGCGCCAGCAGCCAAGACCCCCGAGGGAATTCACCCCTCCACTTT. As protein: CASSQDPRGNSPLHF.

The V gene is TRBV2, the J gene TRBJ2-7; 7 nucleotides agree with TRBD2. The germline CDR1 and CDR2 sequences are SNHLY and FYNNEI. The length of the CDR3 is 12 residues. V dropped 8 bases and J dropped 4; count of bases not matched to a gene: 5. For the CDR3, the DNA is TGTGCCAGCCAGCGGGACCCGTACGAGCAGTACTTC. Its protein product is CASQRDPYEQYF.

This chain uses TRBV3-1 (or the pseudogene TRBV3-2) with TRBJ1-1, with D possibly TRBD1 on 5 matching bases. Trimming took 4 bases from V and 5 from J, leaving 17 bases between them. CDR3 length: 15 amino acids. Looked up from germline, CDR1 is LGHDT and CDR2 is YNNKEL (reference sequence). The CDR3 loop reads CASSLRPHGGTEAFF. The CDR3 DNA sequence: TGTGCCAGCAGCCTACGACCCCACGGGGGAACTGAAGCTTTCTTT.

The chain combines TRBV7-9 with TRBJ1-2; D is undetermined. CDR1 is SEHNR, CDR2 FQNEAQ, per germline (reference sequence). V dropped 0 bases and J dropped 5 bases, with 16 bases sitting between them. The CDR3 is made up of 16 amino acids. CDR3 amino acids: CASSLAGQALLYGYTF. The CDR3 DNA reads TGTGCCAGCAGCTTAGCGGGTCAGGCCCTTCTGTATGGCTACACCTTC.

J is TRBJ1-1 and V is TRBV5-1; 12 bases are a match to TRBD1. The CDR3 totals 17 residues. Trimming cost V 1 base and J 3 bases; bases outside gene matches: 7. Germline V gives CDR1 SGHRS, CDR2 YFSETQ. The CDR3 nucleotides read TGCGCCAGCAGCTTGACGGGACAGGGGGCACTGGACACTGAAGCTTTCTTT. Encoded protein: CASSLTGQGALDTEAFF.